This T cell receptor beta chain stems from a study of blood T cells in healthy people across ages. The length of the CDR3 is 13 residues. Germline V gene data show CDR1 as SGHDT and CDR2 as YYEEEE. This clonotype showed up just once. Sequence at one end of the junction differs from germline and may be a read error. The second PCR ran roughly 7 to 11 cycles with a sample-barcoded 5' primer and J-beta primers. One entry per CDR3 protein, called by TCRdb with MiXCR from the 5' RACE reads. The profile shows about a million distinct CDR3 sequences, more than 30% of them singletons. The clonotype originates from a man aged 18 to 29 in good health. The source material was blood. This chain links TRBV5-6 with TRBJ2-1; TRBD2 might be the D (5 bases). The CDR3 bases are TGTGTCAGCAGCTTGGGAGACATCTATGAGCAGTTCTTC. Translated, it gives CVSSLGDIYEQFF. Filled out from reference TRBV5-6 and TRBJ2-1, the complete variable domain reads DAGVTQSPTHLIKTRGQQVTLRCSPKSGHDTVSWYQQALGQGPQFIFQYYEEEERQRGNFPDRFSGHQFPNYSSELNVNALLLGDSALYLCVSSLGDIYEQFFGPGTRLTVL.